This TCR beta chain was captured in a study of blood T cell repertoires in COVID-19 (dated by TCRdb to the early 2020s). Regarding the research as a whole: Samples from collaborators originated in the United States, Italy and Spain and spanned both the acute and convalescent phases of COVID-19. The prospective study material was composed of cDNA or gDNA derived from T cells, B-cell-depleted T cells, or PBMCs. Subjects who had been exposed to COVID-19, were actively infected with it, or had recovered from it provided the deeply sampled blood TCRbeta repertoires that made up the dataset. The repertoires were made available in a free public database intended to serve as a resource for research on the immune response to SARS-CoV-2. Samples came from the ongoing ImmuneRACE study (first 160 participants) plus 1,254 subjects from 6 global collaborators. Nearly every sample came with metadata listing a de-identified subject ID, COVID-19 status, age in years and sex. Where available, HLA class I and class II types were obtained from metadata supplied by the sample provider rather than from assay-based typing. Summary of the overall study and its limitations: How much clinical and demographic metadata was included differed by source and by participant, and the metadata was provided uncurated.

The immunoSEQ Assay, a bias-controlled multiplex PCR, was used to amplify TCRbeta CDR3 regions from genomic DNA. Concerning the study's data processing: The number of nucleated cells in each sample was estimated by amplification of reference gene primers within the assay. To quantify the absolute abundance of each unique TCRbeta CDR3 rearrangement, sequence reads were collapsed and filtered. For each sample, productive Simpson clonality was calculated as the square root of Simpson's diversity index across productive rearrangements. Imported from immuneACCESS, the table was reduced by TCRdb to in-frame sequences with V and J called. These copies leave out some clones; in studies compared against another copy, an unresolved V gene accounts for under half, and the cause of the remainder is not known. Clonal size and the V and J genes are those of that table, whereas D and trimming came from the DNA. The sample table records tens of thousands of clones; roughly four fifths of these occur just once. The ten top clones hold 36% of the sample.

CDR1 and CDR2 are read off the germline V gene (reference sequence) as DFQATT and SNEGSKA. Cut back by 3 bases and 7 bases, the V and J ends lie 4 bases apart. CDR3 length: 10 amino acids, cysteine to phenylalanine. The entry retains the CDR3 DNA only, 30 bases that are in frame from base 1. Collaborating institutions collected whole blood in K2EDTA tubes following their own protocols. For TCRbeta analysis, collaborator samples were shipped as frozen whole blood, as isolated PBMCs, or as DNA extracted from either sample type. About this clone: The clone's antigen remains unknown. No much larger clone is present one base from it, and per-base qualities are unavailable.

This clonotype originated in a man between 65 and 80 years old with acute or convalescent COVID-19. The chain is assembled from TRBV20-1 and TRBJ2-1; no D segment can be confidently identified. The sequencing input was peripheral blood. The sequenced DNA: TGCAGTGCTAGGGAGAATGAGCAGTTCTTC. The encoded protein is CSARENEQFF.